The clone carrying this T cell receptor (beta chain) was observed once. The antigen remains unidentified. This specimen belongs to a study of cytomegalovirus exposure and HLA in healthy donors. Study overall: As an earlier analysis found, about 200 million T cells yielded about 100 million unique TCR beta sequences. Study-wide results and limits: Most TCR sequences showed up rarely, but some public TCRs showed up in many donors. Later analysis showed most CMV-associated TCR beta chains appearing HLA-restricted.

It was with 60 Vbeta and 13 Jbeta primers that the PCR ran. TCRdb keeps only in-frame clones here, not all; method: immunoSEQ multiplex PCR. The sample holds 150,000 to 200,000 clones, about 81% seen once. This TCR was recovered from a woman aged 25 to 39 in good health and CMV-seronegative. Input material: PBMCs.

DNA of the CDR3: TGTGCCAGCAGCTTGGCACAGGGGGTTATGAACACTGAAGCTTTCTTT. Its translation: CASSLAQGVMNTEAFF. V is TRBV5-6 and J is TRBJ1-1; 8 bases agree with TRBD1. V trimming: 0 bases; J trimming: 0 bases; junction bases outside the gene matches: 4. The CDR3 sequence is 16 residues long. Germline V lookup: CDR1 SGHDT, CDR2 YYEEEE.